The next 32 T cell receptor beta chains were all read from a single sample in a study of cytomegalovirus exposure and HLA in healthy donors. 60 Vbeta and 13 Jbeta primers were used in PCR. Sequencing was performed with immunoSEQ multiplex PCR; in TCRdb, only in-frame clones are kept and a portion is missing. The repertoire table contains over 100,000 clones. Specimen: PBMCs. The receptor source for this set is a man between 18 and 29 years old in good health and CMV-seronegative.

V is TRBV19 and J is TRBJ1-4; the match to TRBD1 covers 8 bases. Germline V gene lookup returns CDR1 LNHDA and CDR2 SQIVND (reference sequence). The CDR3 spans 15 residues. V shed 6 bases and J 1 base; nucleotides not matched to a gene: 4. This CDR3 is CASRTQGVTNEKLFF. CDR3 coding DNA: TGTGCCAGTAGAACACAGGGGGTAACTAATGAAAAACTGTTTTTT.

J is TRBJ1-5 and V is TRBV7-2; maybe TRBD1 (6 bases). The CDR3 has 16 amino acids. V was shortened by 2 bases and J by 9 bases, with 20 bases between the two germline ends. Germline V gene lookup returns CDR1 SGHTA and CDR2 FQGNSA. This CDR3 is CASSLRGGESLTPQHF. Here the CDR3 DNA reads TGTGCCAGCAGCTTAAGAGGGGGGGAGTCCCTTACGCCCCAGCATTTT.

The chain links TRBV19 to TRBJ2-3, with 11 bases fitting TRBD1. Germline CDR1 is LNHDA and CDR2 is SQIVND (reference sequence). J lost 5 bases, V lost 4 bases, and 5 bases had no gene match. This CDR3 contains 15 residues. Here the CDR3 reads CASSTGQGGRDTQYF. CDR3 DNA sequence: TGTGCCAGTAGTACGGGACAGGGGGGGAGAGATACGCAGTATTTT.

The chain has TRBV10-3 and TRBJ2-1; tentatively, D is TRBD1 (6 bases). Trimming stripped 6 bases from V and 6 bases from J, with 12 bases between. The CDR3 runs 13 residues. The V gene's germline CDR1 is ENHRY and CDR2 SYGVKD. CDR3 in amino acids: CAIRGTFANEQFF. Written as DNA, the CDR3 is TGTGCCATCAGAGGGACATTCGCCAATGAGCAGTTCTTC.

The J gene is TRBJ1-5, the V gene TRBV19; 7 positions agree with TRBD1. This CDR3 comprises 16 residues. J lost 0 bases, V lost 7 bases, and 9 bases had no gene match. Germline V gene lookup returns CDR1 LNHDA and CDR2 SQIVND (reference sequence). The CDR3 DNA reads as TGTGCCAGTACAGGACAGGACGGGTATAGCAATCAGCCCCAGCATTTT. Translated, it gives CASTGQDGYSNQPQHF. Full variable domain (rest looked up from reference TRBV19 and TRBJ1-5): DGGITQSPKYLFRKEGQNVTLSCEQNLNHDAMYWYRQDPGQGLRLIYYSQIVNDFQKGDIAEGYSVSREKKESFPLTVTSAQKNPTAFYLCASTGQDGYSNQPQHFGDGTRLSIL.

The V gene is TRBV28, the J gene TRBJ1-3, with 12 bases fitting TRBD1. The CDR3 loop spans 15 amino acids. The J segment lost 4 bases and the V segment lost 6 bases, leaving 4 bases of the junction unmatched. CDR1 is MDHEN, CDR2 SYDVKM, per germline. CDR3 protein: CASSRDRGPGNTIYF. DNA for the CDR3: TGTGCCAGCAGCCGGGACAGGGGGCCAGGAAACACCATATATTTT.

V gene TRBV7-9 combines with J gene TRBJ1-1; no definite D call. V lost 3 bases, J lost 6 bases, and 8 bases lay in between. The CDR3 extends over 12 amino acids. CDR1 is SEHNR, CDR2 FQNEAQ, per germline (reference sequence). CDR3 DNA: TGTGCCAGCAGCTTGGTCGGGTCTGAAGCTTTCTTT. Translated: CASSLVGSEAFF. The full variable domain, its missing parts supplied by reference TRBV7-9 and TRBJ1-1, is DTGVSQNPRHKITKRGQNVTFRCDPISEHNRLYWYRQTLGQGPEFLTYFQNEAQLEKSRLLSDRFSAERPKGSFSTLEIQRTEQGDSAMYLCASSLVGSEAFFGQGTRLTVV.

This rearrangement joins TRBV18 to TRBJ1-1; D call uncertain. CDR3 length: 13 residues. The germline CDR1 and CDR2 sequences are KGHSH and LQKENI. Trimming cost V 3 bases and J 6 bases, with 11 bases left between them. The CDR3 is CASSPTGLAEAFF. The CDR3 DNA is TGTGCCAGCTCACCCACCGGTTTGGCTGAAGCTTTCTTT.

V is TRBV9 and J is TRBJ2-7, with D possibly matching TRBD1 (5 bases). Trimming shortened V by 3 bases and J by 9 bases, and 10 bases separated the two germline ends. CDR3 length: 11 residues. Germline assignment: CDR1 SGDLS and CDR2 YYNGEE. The CDR3 region is CASSGGHGQYF. The CDR3 DNA sequence: TGTGCCAGCAGCGGAGGACATGGGCAGTACTTC.

The J gene is TRBJ2-1, the V gene TRBV27; 12 positions agree with TRBD2. The V gene end was trimmed by 2 bases and the J gene end by 7 bases; junction bases not matched to a gene: 6. CDR3 length: 16 residues. Germline CDR1 reads MNHEY; CDR2 reads SMNVEV (reference sequence). The CDR3 DNA reads as TGTGCCAGCAGTTTACTGACTAGCGGGGGAGTTAATGAGCAGTTCTTC. The encoded protein is CASSLLTSGGVNEQFF.

The V call is TRBV19, the J call TRBJ1-3, with D perhaps TRBD1 (5 bases). Germline V lookup: CDR1 LNHDA, CDR2 SQIVND (reference sequence). Trimming stripped 3 bases from V and 0 bases from J, with 15 bases between. There are 17 residues in the CDR3. The CDR3 DNA sequence: TGTGCCAGTAGTATCATCGACAGCCTCCCCTCTGGAAACACCATATATTTT. As protein: CASSIIDSLPSGNTIYF.

The J gene is TRBJ1-6, the V gene TRBV7-2; TRBD1 is a possible D gene (6 bases). Deletions cut 5 bases from V and 5 bases from J, with 13 bases between. The V gene's germline CDR1 is SGHTA and CDR2 FQGNSA. There are 15 residues in the CDR3. CDR3 residues: CASSPGVGNNSPLHF. The CDR3 bases are TGTGCCAGCAGCCCAGGGGTGGGGAATAATTCACCCCTCCACTTT.

V gene TRBV10-3 combines with J gene TRBJ2-5, with 8 nucleotides matching TRBD1. The DNA matches TRBJ2-7 better at its end, which makes the J call doubtful. The germline V gene encodes CDR1 ENHRY and CDR2 SYGVKD. The CDR3 has 13 residues. The CDR3 protein is CAIRKDRDYEQYF. CDR3 bases: TGTGCCATCAGGAAGGACAGGGACTACGAGCAGTACTTC.

V usage is TRBV29-1 and J usage is TRBJ2-1, with TRBD1 matching 9 bases. Germline V CDR1 and CDR2: SQVTM, ANQGSEA. The V and J ends lost 4 bases and 7 bases, in that order; junction bases with no gene match: 8. There are 14 residues in the CDR3. CDR3 sequence reads: CSVARGQGGNEQFF. The CDR3 DNA reads TGCAGCGTTGCCCGGGGACAGGGCGGGAATGAGCAGTTCTTC.

The chain carries TRBV5-6 and TRBJ2-5, with TRBD2 matching 7 bases. The CDR3 sequence is 15 residues long. The trim removed 0 bases at V and 2 bases at J, leaving 4 bases unmatched. CDR1 SGHDT and CDR2 YYEEEE come from the germline V gene. CDR3 in DNA: TGTGCCAGCAGCTTGGAAACGGGGGGACAAGAGACCCAGTACTTC. It codes for CASSLETGGQETQYF.

The CDR3: CASSQNLLAGDTDTQYF. The CDR3 coding sequence is TGTGCCAGCAGCCAGAACCTACTAGCGGGGGACACAGATACGCAGTATTTT. This chain links TRBV4-2 with TRBJ2-3; 11 bases are a match to TRBD2. The CDR3 runs to 17 residues. The ends lost 3 bases at V and 2 bases at J; junction bases unmatched: 7. Germline V gene sequence: CDR1 LGHNA, CDR2 YNFKEQ.

As regards this clone: The junction and the germline gene differ at one end; a read error may be behind it. The V gene is TRBV10-3, the J gene TRBJ2-5; no firm D call. The germline gives CDR1 ENHRY, CDR2 SYGVKD. This CDR3 region has 14 residues. This CDR3 is CAISESESLETRYF. Written as DNA, the CDR3 is TGTGCCATCAGTGAGTCCGAAAGTTTGGAGACCCGGTACTTC.

The chain recombines TRBV5-1 with TRBJ2-5; 8 bases agree with TRBD2. Germline V gene sequence: CDR1 SGHRS, CDR2 YFSETQ. After removal of 1 base from V and 2 bases from J, the junction contained 4 bases not matched to a gene. The CDR3 is 15 residues long. Written as DNA, the CDR3 is TGCGCCAGCAGCTTGCTTACTAGCGGACAAGAGACCCAGTACTTC. Its protein product is CASSLLTSGQETQYF.

The chain links TRBV11-2 to TRBJ2-3, with 8 positions matching TRBD2. The CDR3 has 15 residues. Germline assignment: CDR1 SGHAT and CDR2 FQNNGV. Trimming at V came to 0 bases and at J to 4 bases, leaving 3 bases not matched to a gene. The CDR3 DNA reads TGTGCCAGCAGCTTAGAGGGACTAGGCGCAGATACGCAGTATTTT. Its translation is CASSLEGLGADTQYF.

This chain uses TRBV6-5 with TRBJ1-2, with 8 bases identical to TRBD1. After removal of 5 bases from V and 2 bases from J, the junction contained 1 base not matched to a gene. The CDR3 totals 13 residues. Germline-derived CDR1 and CDR2 are MNHEY and SVGAGI. The DNA for the CDR3 is TGTGCCAGCAGTCGGACAGGGAACTATGGCTACACCTTC. As protein: CASSRTGNYGYTF.

In DNA form, the CDR3 reads TGTGCCAGCAGTTCACCCATGACTCAGGGTAGAAGGGAGACCCAGTACTTC. Translating gives CASSSPMTQGRRETQYF. The rearrangement links TRBV6-8 to TRBJ2-5, with D possibly matching TRBD1 (5 bases). CDR3 length equals 17 residues. Germline CDR1 and CDR2: MNHGY and SAAAGT. V was shortened by 4 bases and J by 5 bases, with 23 bases between the two germline ends.

The chain combines TRBV4-1 with TRBJ2-2; D perhaps matches TRBD1 (5 bases). V shed 3 bases and J shed 1 base, with 6 bases lying between them. CDR1 and CDR2 from the germline V gene are MGHRA and YSYEKL. The CDR3 runs to 14 residues. CDR3 nucleotide sequence: TGCGCCAGCAGCCACGGACAGAACACCGGGGAGCTGTTTTTT. This codes for CASSHGQNTGELFF.

The V gene is TRBV7-6, the J gene TRBJ2-7, with D possibly TRBD1 on 6 matching bases. Trimming removed 1 base at V and 7 bases at J, with 14 bases between. The CDR3 is 14 amino acids. In germline, CDR1 is SGHVS, CDR2 FNYEAQ. CDR3 loop: CASSLVDRFGEQYF. CDR3 DNA sequence: TGTGCCAGCAGCTTAGTCGACAGGTTTGGTGAGCAGTACTTC. The full variable domain, completed using reference TRBV7-6 and TRBJ2-7, is GAGVSQSPRYKVTKRGQDVALRCDPISGHVSLYWYRQALGQGPEFLTYFNYEAQQDKSGLPNDRFSAERPEGSISTLTIQRTEQRDSAMYRCASSLVDRFGEQYFGPGTRLTVT.

This sequence joins TRBV6-5 and TRBJ2-1, with TRBD1 identical over 8 bases. V dropped 0 bases and J dropped 6; count of bases not matched to a gene: 4. Per germline, CDR1 MNHEY and CDR2 SVGAGI. CDR3 size: 15 residues. In DNA form, the CDR3 reads TGTGCCAGCAGTTACTCTGGGACAGGTGGCAATGAGCAGTTCTTC. Translation: CASSYSGTGGNEQFF.

This chain connects TRBV5-6 to TRBJ1-2; the D is unclear. Trimming removed 4 bases at V and 9 bases at J, with 10 bases between. The CDR3 covers 11 residues. CDR1 SGHDT and CDR2 YYEEEE come from the germline V gene. The CDR3 loop reads CASSVTESYTF. The CDR3 DNA sequence: TGTGCCAGCAGCGTTACAGAGAGCTACACCTTC. Complete variable domain (other parts from reference TRBV5-6 and TRBJ1-2): DAGVTQSPTHLIKTRGQQVTLRCSPKSGHDTVSWYQQALGQGPQFIFQYYEEEERQRGNFPDRFSGHQFPNYSSELNVNALLLGDSALYLCASSVTESYTFGSGTRLTVV.

With respect to this clone: Its ends do not fully match the called genes, so a read error is possible. The chain has TRBV6-4 and TRBJ2-1; TRBD2 aligns across 8 bases. This CDR3 is 17 amino acids long. Germline V gene lookup returns CDR1 MRHNA and CDR2 SNTAGT. The CDR3 spells CANSDGAGAGPYNKQFF. CDR3 bases: TGTGCCAACAGTGACGGAGCGGGGGCGGGTCCCTACAATAAGCAGTTCTTC.

The CDR3 nucleotides read TGTGCCAGCAGCACTACCACAGGGAACCCGGGACGGGGTGAGCAGTTCTTC. This translates into CASSTTTGNPGRGEQFF. The chain has TRBV25-1 and TRBJ2-1; D perhaps matches TRBD1 (6 bases). CDR3 length: 17 residues. Trimming stripped 6 bases from V and 9 bases from J, with 27 bases between. Germline V gene sequence: CDR1 MGHDK, CDR2 SYGVNS.

The chain carries TRBV11-3 and TRBJ2-3; 8 nucleotides line up with TRBD1. CDR3 length: 15 amino acids. V trimming: 3 bases; J trimming: 1 base; junction bases outside the gene matches: 3. Germline CDR1 is SGHNT and CDR2 is YENEEA. CDR3 residues: CASSFGTGRTDTQYF. DNA for the CDR3: TGTGCCAGCAGCTTCGGGACAGGTCGCACAGATACGCAGTATTTT.

The rearrangement links TRBV10-1 to TRBJ2-3, with D perhaps matching TRBD2 (6 bases). Germline V lookup: CDR1 WNHNN, CDR2 SYGVQD (reference sequence). CDR3 length: 17 residues. The V end lost 8 bases, the J end lost 1 base, and 22 bases lay between the germline ends. CDR3 DNA sequence: TGCGCCAGCGGGGGGACTGGCGGGGATTTCTGCACAGATACGCAGTATTTT. It encodes CASGGTGGDFCTDTQYF.

V is TRBV4-2 and J is TRBJ1-1; D call uncertain. Germline V gives CDR1 LGHNA, CDR2 YNFKEQ. Trimming removed 3 bases at V and 8 bases at J, with 13 bases between. This CDR3 has 13 residues. CDR3 region: CASSQKSSVEAFF. CDR3 sequence (DNA): TGTGCCAGCAGCCAGAAGAGCAGCGTAGAAGCTTTCTTT.

This chain joins TRBV14 and TRBJ2-1, with 14 nucleotides matching TRBD2. CDR1 is SGHDN, CDR2 FVKESK, per germline. This CDR3 spans 16 amino acids. V shed 0 bases and J 12 bases; nucleotides not matched to a gene: 7. The CDR3 reads CASSQEGLAGVRRQFF. CDR3 bases: TGTGCCAGCAGCCAAGAGGGACTAGCGGGAGTCCGGAGGCAGTTCTTC.

The chain uses TRBV5-1 and TRBJ2-5; D perhaps matches TRBD1 (5 bases). Germline V gene lookup returns CDR1 SGHRS and CDR2 YFSETQ. The CDR3 is 14 amino acids. Trimming removed 0 bases at V and 4 bases at J, with 10 bases between. CDR3 nucleotides: TGCGCCAGCAGCTTGGAAGGGGCCGGAGAGACCCAGTACTTC. It encodes CASSLEGAGETQYF.